Listed here are 10 T cell receptor beta chains from one sample, sequenced in a study of shared clonotypes between healthy human individuals. Using immunoSEQ multiplex PCR, the repertoire was profiled, and TCRdb retains in-frame clones only, with some absent. The sample records about 2 million clones, 90% to 95% being singletons. The specimen was naive CD4+ T cells sorted from blood. As for subset: CD45RA+ positively selected. The source is a man aged 18 to 29 in good health.

The chain carries TRBV29-1 and TRBJ1-2; perhaps TRBD1 as D (6 bases). CDR3 size: 15 residues. V shed 3 bases and J shed 0 bases, with 14 bases lying between them. CDR1 and CDR2 from the germline V gene are SQVTM and ANQGSEA. Written as DNA, the CDR3 is TGCAGCGTTGATCGCCCAGGGGCTTCTAACTATGGCTACACCTTC. Translation: CSVDRPGASNYGYTF.

The chain has TRBV5-6 and TRBJ2-7, with 7 bases identical to TRBD1. With V trimmed by 4 bases and J by 4 bases, 14 bases remained unmatched. The CDR3 is 16 residues long. CDR1 SGHDT and CDR2 YYEEEE come from the germline V gene. The CDR3 DNA sequence: TGTGCCAGCAGCGTTCAACAGGGGAATACCATTTACGAGCAGTACTTC. Translating it yields CASSVQQGNTIYEQYF. The variable domain in full, completed from reference TRBV5-6 and TRBJ2-7, reads DAGVTQSPTHLIKTRGQQVTLRCSPKSGHDTVSWYQQALGQGPQFIFQYYEEEERQRGNFPDRFSGHQFPNYSSELNVNALLLGDSALYLCASSVQQGNTIYEQYFGPGTRLTVT.

This clone was seen just once. This rearrangement joins TRBV6-1 to TRBJ1-6, with D tentatively TRBD1 (5 bases). V was shortened by 7 bases and J by 6 bases, with 13 bases between the two germline ends. The CDR3 has 14 amino acids. CDR1 and CDR2 from the germline V gene are MNHNS and SASEGT. CDR3 in amino acids: CASTAREGNSPLHF. CDR3 DNA: TGTGCCAGCACCGCCAGGGAGGGTAATTCACCCCTCCACTTT.

This CDR3 is CASSVEGRDTDTQYF. The CDR3 nucleotides read TGTGCCAGCAGCGTAGAGGGCAGGGACACAGATACGCAGTATTTT. The rearrangement links TRBV9 to TRBJ2-3, with D possibly TRBD1 on 5 matching bases. Looked up from germline, CDR1 is SGDLS and CDR2 is YYNGEE. The CDR3 covers 15 residues. Deletions cut 0 bases from V and 2 bases from J, with 10 bases between.

The table lists this clone with a count of one. This sequence joins TRBV7-9 and TRBJ1-1; 7 nucleotides line up with TRBD1. This CDR3 comprises 16 residues. With V trimmed by 4 bases and J by 3 bases, 11 bases remained unmatched. Per the germline V gene, CDR1 is SEHNR and CDR2 is FQNEAQ (reference sequence). The CDR3 spells CASSYRRGTGDTEAFF. CDR3 nucleotides: TGTGCCAGCAGCTATCGCAGGGGTACAGGGGACACTGAAGCTTTCTTT.

This clone has a single count. The chain carries TRBV30 and TRBJ1-1, with D unresolved. Trimming removed 3 bases at V and 9 bases at J, with 14 bases between. The CDR3 sequence is 12 residues long. The V gene's germline CDR1 is GTSNPN and CDR2 SVGIG (reference sequence). CDR3 in DNA: TGTGCCTGGAGGGCCCCCGGCGGGAAAGCTTTCTTT. Protein sequence: CAWRAPGGKAFF.

This chain links TRBV11-1 with TRBJ2-6; TRBD1 matches 9 bases. The CDR3 consists of 17 residues. V dropped 5 bases and J dropped 2; count of bases not matched to a gene: 7. Germline CDR1 is SGHAT and CDR2 is FQDESV (reference sequence). CDR3 DNA sequence: TGTGCCAGCAGCCCTAGGACAGGGGCGGCTGGGGCCAACGTCCTGACTTTC. Amino acids: CASSPRTGAAGANVLTF.

The chain has TRBV5-1 and TRBJ2-2; 11 bases are a match to TRBD2. CDR3 length: 19 residues. From germline, CDR1 is SGHRS and CDR2 YFSETQ. The junction had 7 bases not matched to a gene; V was cut back by 0 bases and J by 0 bases. CDR3 bases: TGCGCCAGCAGCTTGGCCGTACTAGCGGGAGTGACGAACACCGGGGAGCTGTTTTTT. This sequence encodes CASSLAVLAGVTNTGELFF.

The chain carries TRBV5-1 and TRBJ1-4; TRBD1 aligns across 7 bases. The CDR3 is 18 amino acids. The trim removed 0 bases at V and 8 bases at J, leaving 16 bases unmatched. Germline V CDR1 and CDR2: SGHRS, YFSETQ. The CDR3 sequence is CASSLAVGTAAMGEKLFF. CDR3 in DNA: TGCGCCAGCAGCTTGGCCGTGGGGACAGCGGCTATGGGCGAAAAACTGTTTTTT.

The sample holds one count of this clone. V gene TRBV19 combines with J gene TRBJ1-5; 7 bases fit TRBD1. The CDR3 sequence is 15 residues long. Germline loops: CDR1 LNHDA, CDR2 SQIVND (reference sequence). V lost 7 bases and J lost 2; bases outside the gene matches: 8. The CDR3 region has the DNA TGTGCCAGTACCAACAGGGGCGAGGGCAATCAGCCCCAGCATTTT. This sequence encodes CASTNRGEGNQPQHF.